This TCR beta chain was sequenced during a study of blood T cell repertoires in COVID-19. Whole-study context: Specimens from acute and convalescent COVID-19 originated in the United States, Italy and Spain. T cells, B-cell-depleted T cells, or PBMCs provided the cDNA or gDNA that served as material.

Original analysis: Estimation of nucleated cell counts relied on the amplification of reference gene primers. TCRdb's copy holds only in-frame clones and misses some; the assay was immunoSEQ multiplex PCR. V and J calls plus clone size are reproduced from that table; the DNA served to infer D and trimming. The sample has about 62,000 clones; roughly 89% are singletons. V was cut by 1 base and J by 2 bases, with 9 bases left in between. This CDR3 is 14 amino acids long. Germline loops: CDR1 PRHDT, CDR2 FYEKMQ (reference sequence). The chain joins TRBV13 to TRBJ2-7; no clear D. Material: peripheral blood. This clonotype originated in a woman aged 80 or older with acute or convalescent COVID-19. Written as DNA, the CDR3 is TGTGCCAGCAGCTTAGAACTCGCCACCTACGAGCAGTACTTC. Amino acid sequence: CASSLELATYEQYF.